This TCR beta chain was observed in a study of read filtering for tumor transcriptome and immune sequencing. For the study at large: By R-ISS, stages I, II and III held approximately 8, 16 and 7 patients. Whole-transcriptome libraries were prepared after DNase treatment.

Study-wide results and caveats: Sorted CD138-negative bone marrow cells were not purified T cells.

At the time of active disease, bone marrow was collected from every patient. V trimming: 4 bases; J trimming: 0 bases; junction bases outside the gene matches: 5. CDR1 is SGHRS and CDR2 is YFSETQ in the germline V gene. There are 17 residues in the CDR3. This library used roughly 400 ng RNA and molecular barcoded adaptors spanning alpha/delta and beta/gamma chains. TCRdb re-analysed the reads in MiXCR, keeping a single row per CDR3 protein. The data contain around 14,000 distinct CDR3 sequences, about a fifth of them seen just once; the ten biggest clones take up around 84%. This clonotype was seen a handful of times. Its specificity is not known.

Sequenced material: a population of CD138-negative cells sorted from bone marrow. The chain is built from TRBV5-1 and TRBJ2-1, with TRBD2 identical over 12 bases. The receptor was derived from a donor at least 40 years old with multiple myeloma. CDR3: CASSPSGRAGSYNEQFF. CDR3 coding DNA: TGCGCCAGCAGCCCTAGCGGGAGGGCAGGCTCCTACAATGAGCAGTTCTTC.